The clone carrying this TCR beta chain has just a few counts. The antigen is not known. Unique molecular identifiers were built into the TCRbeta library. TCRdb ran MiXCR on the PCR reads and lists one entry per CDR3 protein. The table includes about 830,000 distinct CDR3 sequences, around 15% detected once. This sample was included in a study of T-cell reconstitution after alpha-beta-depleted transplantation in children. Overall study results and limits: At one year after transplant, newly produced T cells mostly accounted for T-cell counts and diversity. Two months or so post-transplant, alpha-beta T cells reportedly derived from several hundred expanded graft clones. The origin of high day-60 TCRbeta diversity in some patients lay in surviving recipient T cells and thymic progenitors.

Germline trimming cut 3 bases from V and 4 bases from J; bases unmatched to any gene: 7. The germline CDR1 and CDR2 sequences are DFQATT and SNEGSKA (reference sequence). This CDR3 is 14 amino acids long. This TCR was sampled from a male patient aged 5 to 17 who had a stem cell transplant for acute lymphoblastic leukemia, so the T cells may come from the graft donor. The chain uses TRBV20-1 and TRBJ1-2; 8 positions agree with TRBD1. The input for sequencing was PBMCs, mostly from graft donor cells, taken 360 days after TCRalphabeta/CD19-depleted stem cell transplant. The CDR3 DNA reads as TGCAGTGCTAGTGTCGGGACAGGTGGCTATGGCTACACCTTC. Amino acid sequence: CSASVGTGGYGYTF.